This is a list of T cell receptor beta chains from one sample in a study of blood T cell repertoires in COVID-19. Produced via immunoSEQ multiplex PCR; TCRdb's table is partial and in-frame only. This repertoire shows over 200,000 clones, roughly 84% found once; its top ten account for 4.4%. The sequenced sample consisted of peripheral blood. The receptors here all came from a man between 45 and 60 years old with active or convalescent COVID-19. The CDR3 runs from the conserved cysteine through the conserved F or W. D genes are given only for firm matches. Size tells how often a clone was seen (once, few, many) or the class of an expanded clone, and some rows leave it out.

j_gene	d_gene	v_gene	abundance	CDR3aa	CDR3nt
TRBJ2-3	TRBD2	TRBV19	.	CASSPRLAGDLTDTQYF	TGTGCCAGTAGTCCAAGACTAGCGGGGGATCTCACAGATACGCAGTATTTT
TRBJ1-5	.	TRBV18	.	CASSPGGQANQPQHF	TGTGCCAGCTCACCAGGGGGACAAGCTAATCAGCCCCAGCATTTT
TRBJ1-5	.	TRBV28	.	CASSHRQSGRTQPQHF	TGTGCCAGCAGTCATCGACAGTCAGGGCGAACTCAGCCCCAGCATTTT
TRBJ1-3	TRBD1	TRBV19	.	CASSRDREDTIYF	TGTGCCAGTAGCCGGGACAGGGAGGACACCATATATTTT
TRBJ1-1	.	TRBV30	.	CAWSSPYGGENTEAFF	TGTGCCTGGAGTTCCCCCTACGGAGGGGAGAACACTGAAGCTTTCTTT
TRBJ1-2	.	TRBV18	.	CASSPEAGVGYTF	TGTGCCAGCTCACCAGAGGCAGGGGTAGGCTACACCTTC
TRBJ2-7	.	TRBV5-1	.	CASSLELDPSYEQYF	TGCGCCAGCAGCTTGGAGCTAGACCCCTCCTACGAGCAGTACTTC
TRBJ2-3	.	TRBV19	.	CASSTTASTDTQYF	TGTGCCAGTAGCACGACAGCTAGCACAGATACGCAGTATTTT
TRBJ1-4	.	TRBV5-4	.	CASSLAAGFNEKLFF	TGTGCCAGCAGCTTGGCCGCAGGTTTCAATGAAAAACTGTTTTTT
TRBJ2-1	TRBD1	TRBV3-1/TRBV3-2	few	CASSLTPGQGNEQFF	TGTGCCAGCAGCTTAACACCGGGACAGGGCAATGAGCAGTTCTTC
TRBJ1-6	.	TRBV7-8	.	CASSFQAGNTPLHF	TGTGCCAGCAGCTTCCAGGCAGGGAACACACCCCTCCACTTT
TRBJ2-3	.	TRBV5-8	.	CASSLSGGTQYF	TGTGCCAGCAGCTTGTCCGGGGGAACGCAGTATTTT
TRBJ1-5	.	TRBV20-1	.	CSASDRQPFLNQPQHF	TGCAGTGCCAGTGACAGACAGCCCTTCCTCAATCAGCCCCAGCATTTT
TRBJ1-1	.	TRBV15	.	CATSNREMNTEAFF	TGTGCCACCAGCAACAGGGAGATGAACACTGAAGCTTTCTTT
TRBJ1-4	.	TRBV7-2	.	CASTRTNEKLFF	TGTGCCAGTACAAGAACTAATGAAAAACTGTTTTTT
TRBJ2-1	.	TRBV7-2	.	CASSSHPGGVNEQFF	TGTGCCAGCAGCTCGCATCCGGGGGGCGTTAATGAGCAGTTCTTC
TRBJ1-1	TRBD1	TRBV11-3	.	CASSQQGRNTEAFF	TGTGCCAGCAGCCAACAGGGGAGGAACACTGAAGCTTTCTTT
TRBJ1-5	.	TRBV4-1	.	CASSQLPTEPQHF	TGCGCCAGCAGCCAACTCCCGACAGAACCCCAGCATTTT
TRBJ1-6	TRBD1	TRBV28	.	CASRKGTGSSYNSPLHF	TGTGCCAGCAGGAAAGGGACAGGGAGCTCCTATAATTCACCCCTCCACTTT
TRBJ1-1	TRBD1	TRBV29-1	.	CSSRQGLSEAFF	TGCAGCTCAAGACAGGGCCTCTCTGAAGCTTTCTTT
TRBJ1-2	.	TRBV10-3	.	CAIGTPFNYGYTF	TGTGCCATCGGGACACCATTTAACTATGGCTACACCTTC
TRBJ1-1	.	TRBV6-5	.	CATSRGTEAFF	TGTGCCACCTCCCGGGGCACTGAAGCTTTCTTT
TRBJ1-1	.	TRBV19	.	CASYSLNTEAFF	TGTGCCAGCTACTCGTTGAACACTGAAGCTTTCTTT
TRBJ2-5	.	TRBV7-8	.	CASSLATRFQETQYF	TGTGCCAGCAGCTTAGCGACACGGTTCCAAGAGACCCAGTACTTC
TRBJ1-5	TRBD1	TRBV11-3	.	CASSLDTGQVSQDQPQHF	TGTGCCAGCAGCTTAGATACGGGACAGGTTTCACAGGATCAGCCCCAGCATTTT
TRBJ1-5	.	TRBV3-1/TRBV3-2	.	CASSWGGADQPQHF	TGTGCCAGCAGCTGGGGAGGGGCCGATCAGCCCCAGCATTTT
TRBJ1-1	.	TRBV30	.	CAWSVHKGAAFF	TGTGCCTGGAGTGTACACAAGGGAGCAGCTTTCTTT
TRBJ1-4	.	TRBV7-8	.	CASSLTWEDTNEKLFF	TGTGCCAGCAGCCTTACCTGGGAGGATACTAATGAAAAACTGTTTTTT
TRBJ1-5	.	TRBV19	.	CASKPRGNSNQPQHF	TGTGCCAGTAAGCCGCGGGGTAATAGCAATCAGCCCCAGCATTTT
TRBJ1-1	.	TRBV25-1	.	CASSKEGDTEAFF	TGTGCCAGCAGTAAGGAGGGTGACACTGAAGCTTTCTTT